The rows below give T cell receptor beta chains drawn from one sample of a study of cytomegalovirus exposure and HLA in healthy donors. Method: immunoSEQ multiplex PCR; TCRdb's copy keeps in-frame clones and lacks some. This table has about 130,000 clones, roughly 88% appearing once. The material sequenced was PBMCs. The receptors originated from a boy under 18 in good health and CMV-seronegative. Both conserved end residues are part of each CDR3. A D gene is named only where the DNA matches it firmly. Some rows mark clone size as missing; the rest say once, few, many or name a class of expanded clone.

d_call	v_call	clone_size	cdr3_length	j_call	cdr3_aa	cdr3_nt
TRBD1	TRBV7-9	few	16	TRBJ2-2	CASSERTGKNTGELFF	TGTGCCAGCAGCGAAAGGACAGGGAAGAACACCGGGGAGCTGTTTTTT
TRBD1	TRBV6-6	few	14	TRBJ2-7	CASSVGQGFHEQYF	TGTGCCAGCAGCGTGGGACAGGGTTTTCACGAGCAGTACTTC
TRBD1	TRBV10-3	-	15	TRBJ1-1	CATTGTGIRYTEAFF	TGTGCCACGACCGGGACAGGGATTAGGTACACTGAAGCTTTCTTT
-	TRBV5-1	-	14	TRBJ2-1	CASNQGESYNEQFF	TGCGCCAGCAACCAAGGGGAATCCTACAATGAGCAGTTCTTC
TRBD1	TRBV4-3	-	15	TRBJ2-4	CASSLGTAYKNIQYF	TGCGCCAGCAGCCTAGGGACAGCTTACAAAAACATTCAGTACTTC
-	TRBV4-2	-	16	TRBJ2-3	CASSQDRETGMDTQYF	TGTGCCAGCAGCCAAGATCGCGAAACAGGGATGGATACGCAGTATTTT
-	TRBV5-6	-	13	TRBJ2-7	CASSFFLVNEQYF	TGTGCCAGCAGCTTCTTCCTAGTGAACGAGCAGTACTTC
-	TRBV27	-	15	TRBJ2-7	CASRLSLQGTYEQYF	TGTGCCAGCAGGCTTAGTCTACAGGGAACCTACGAGCAGTACTTC
-	TRBV19	-	16	TRBJ2-7	CASSIGRGGRTYEQYF	TGTGCCAGTAGTATAGGGAGGGGGGGTCGAACCTACGAGCAGTACTTC
-	TRBV7-2	once	15	TRBJ1-3	CASSPPESSGNTIYF	TGTGCCAGCAGCCCCCCGGAGAGCTCTGGAAACACCATATATTTT
-	TRBV6-5	-	14	TRBJ1-1	CASKKRDKNTEAFF	TGTGCCAGCAAGAAACGGGACAAGAACACTGAAGCTTTCTTT
TRBD2	TRBV27	-	14	TRBJ2-5	CASSPGLAEETQYF	TGTGCCAGCAGTCCGGGACTAGCGGAAGAGACCCAGTACTTC
-	TRBV20-1	-	11	TRBJ1-2	CSALTGYGYTF	TGCAGTGCTTTGACAGGTTATGGCTACACCTTC
TRBD1	TRBV4-3	-	13	TRBJ2-7	CASSHRGSYEQYF	TGCGCCAGCAGCCACAGGGGGAGCTACGAGCAGTACTTC
-	TRBV7-9	-	18	TRBJ1-3	CASSSLMDSQFSGNTIYF	TGTGCCAGCAGCTCCCTGATGGACAGCCAATTCTCTGGAAACACCATATATTTT
TRBD1	TRBV7-2	-	17	TRBJ2-6	CASSGRRDRVGANVLTF	TGTGCCAGCAGCGGCCGCCGGGACAGAGTTGGGGCCAACGTCCTGACTTTC
TRBD1	TRBV30	-	15	TRBJ2-7	CAWIDGQGHSYEQYF	TGTGCCTGGATAGACGGACAGGGGCACTCCTACGAGCAGTACTTC
-	TRBV9	-	14	TRBJ1-1	CASGTTNEATEAFF	TGTGCCAGCGGTACTACTAATGAGGCCACTGAAGCTTTCTTT
-	TRBV6-5	few	13	TRBJ1-4	CASSRTVNEKLFF	TGTGCCAGCAGCCGGACAGTTAATGAAAAACTGTTTTTT
TRBD1	TRBV27	few	13	TRBJ1-2	CASSLGQNYGYTF	TGTGCCAGCAGTCTGGGACAGAACTATGGCTACACCTTC
-	TRBV7-3	few	13	TRBJ1-3	CASSLNLGNTIYF	TGTGCCAGCAGCTTAAACTTGGGAAACACCATATATTTT
-	TRBV21-1	-	18	TRBJ1-2	CASSKICWDGGSNYGYTF	TGTGCCAGCAGCAAAATCTGCTGGGACGGAGGGTCTAACTATGGCTACACCTTC
TRBD1	TRBV5-4	-	15	TRBJ2-1	CASSLTGGSGNEQFF	TGTGCCAGCAGCTTGACAGGGGGGTCGGGCAATGAGCAGTTCTTC
TRBD1	TRBV14	-	13	TRBJ2-7	CASSHPTGYEQYF	TGTGCCAGCAGCCACCCGACAGGGTACGAGCAGTACTTC
-	TRBV5-1	-	16	TRBJ1-6	CASSTGQSSYNSPLHF	TGCGCCAGCAGCACCGGACAGAGCTCCTATAATTCACCCCTCCACTTT
TRBD1	TRBV7-3	once	14	TRBJ1-1	CASSLTSGGTEAFF	TGTGCCAGCAGCTTAACCTCAGGGGGCACTGAAGCTTTCTTT
TRBD2	TRBV5-4	-	17	TRBJ2-7	CASSRHPLAGGLYEQYF	TGTGCCAGCAGCCGGCACCCCCTAGCGGGGGGTCTGTACGAGCAGTACTTC
TRBD2	TRBV5-4	-	16	TRBJ2-1	CASSLAGTSGYNEQFF	TGTGCCAGCAGCTTGGCCGGGACTAGCGGTTACAATGAGCAGTTCTTC
TRBD1	TRBV5-6	-	14	TRBJ2-7	CASSLSLTGDEQYF	TGTGCCAGCAGCTTGTCCCTGACAGGGGACGAGCAGTACTTC
TRBD2	TRBV5-6	-	14	TRBJ2-1	CASQSSGTYNEQFF	TGTGCCAGCCAATCTAGCGGGACCTACAATGAGCAGTTCTTC
-	TRBV5-1	-	13	TRBJ1-5	CASSLGGGKPQHF	TGCGCCAGCAGCTTGGGGGGAGGCAAGCCCCAGCATTTT
TRBD1	TRBV10-3	-	16	TRBJ2-1	CAISESADRDHNEQFF	TGTGCCATCAGTGAGTCGGCGGACAGGGACCACAATGAGCAGTTCTTC
TRBD2	TRBV5-1	-	15	TRBJ2-5	CASRTSGRLEETQYF	TGCGCCAGCAGGACTAGCGGGAGGTTGGAAGAGACCCAGTACTTC
TRBD1	TRBV4-2	few	16	TRBJ2-7	CASSPFGTENTYEQYF	TGTGCCAGCAGCCCTTTCGGGACAGAGAATACCTACGAGCAGTACTTC
-	TRBV18	-	13	TRBJ1-2	CASSPELDYGYTF	TGTGCCAGCTCACCAGAGCTGGACTATGGCTACACCTTC
TRBD1	TRBV5-1	-	14	TRBJ1-1	CASSLAGGRTEAFF	TGCGCCAGCAGCCTGGCAGGGGGGCGCACTGAAGCTTTCTTT
-	TRBV9	-	15	TRBJ1-4	CASSVATTYNEKLFF	TGTGCCAGCAGCGTAGCTACGACTTATAATGAAAAACTGTTTTTT
TRBD1	TRBV19	-	15	TRBJ2-7	CASSIGTGGFYEQYF	TGTGCCAGTAGTATCGGGACAGGGGGTTTCTACGAGCAGTACTTC
TRBD1	TRBV30	-	15	TRBJ1-2	CAWSVTGEVNYGYTF	TGTGCCTGGAGTGTCACAGGGGAAGTTAACTATGGCTACACCTTC
-	TRBV9	-	14	TRBJ2-7	CASSSTGSGYEQYF	TGTGCCAGCAGCTCGACGGGGTCCGGGTACGAGCAGTACTTC
-	TRBV18	-	15	TRBJ2-7	CASSPLGRGGYEQYF	TGTGCCAGCTCACCACTAGGAAGAGGTGGCTACGAGCAGTACTTC
TRBD1	TRBV2	-	11	TRBJ2-5	CASSEGPGGYF	TGTGCCAGCAGTGAAGGTCCAGGGGGGTACTTC
TRBD1	TRBV9	-	15	TRBJ2-1	CASSDWGTGRNEQFF	TGTGCCAGCAGCGACTGGGGGACAGGGAGGAATGAGCAGTTCTTC
-	TRBV6-4	-	13	TRBJ1-1	CATDRDKNTEAFF	TGTGCCACAGACCGGGACAAGAACACTGAAGCTTTCTTT
-	TRBV2	-	15	TRBJ1-5	CASSDMALGNQPQHF	TGTGCCAGCAGTGACATGGCTTTGGGCAATCAGCCCCAGCATTTT
TRBD1	TRBV5-6	-	14	TRBJ2-7	CASSSSRGFYEQYF	TGTGCCAGCAGCTCCAGCAGGGGGTTCTACGAGCAGTACTTC
-	TRBV29-1	-	12	TRBJ2-1	CSVGSSYNEQFF	TGCAGCGTTGGGAGCTCCTACAATGAGCAGTTCTTC